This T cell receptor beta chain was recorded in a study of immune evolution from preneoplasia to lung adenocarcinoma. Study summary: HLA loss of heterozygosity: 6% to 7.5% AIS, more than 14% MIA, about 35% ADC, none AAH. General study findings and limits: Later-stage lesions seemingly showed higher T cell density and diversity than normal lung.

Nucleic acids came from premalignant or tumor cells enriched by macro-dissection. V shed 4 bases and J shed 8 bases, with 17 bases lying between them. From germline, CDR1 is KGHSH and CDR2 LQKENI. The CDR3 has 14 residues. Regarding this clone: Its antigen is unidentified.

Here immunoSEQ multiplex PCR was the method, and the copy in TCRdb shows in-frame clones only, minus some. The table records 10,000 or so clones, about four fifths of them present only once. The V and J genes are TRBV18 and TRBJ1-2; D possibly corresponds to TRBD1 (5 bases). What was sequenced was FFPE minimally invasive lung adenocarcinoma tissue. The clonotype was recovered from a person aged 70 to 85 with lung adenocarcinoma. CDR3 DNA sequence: TGTGCCAGCTCACGGGGGGACCGTTCGGACGGCTACACCTTC. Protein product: CASSRGDRSDGYTF. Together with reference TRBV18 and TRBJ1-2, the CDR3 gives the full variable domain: NAGVMQNPRHLVRRRGQEARLRCSPMKGHSHVYWYRQLPEEGLKFMVYLQKENIIDESGMPKERFSAEFPKEGPSILRIQQVVRGDSAAYFCASSRGDRSDGYTFGSGTRLTVV.